This T cell receptor (beta chain) was captured by sequencing in a study of blood T cell repertoires in COVID-19. Overall study: There were acute and convalescent COVID-19 samples, and they came from the United States, Italy and Spain. Sources were T cells, B-cell-depleted T cells, or PBMCs; the material itself was cDNA or gDNA.

The V and J ends lost 2 bases and 8 bases respectively, with 10 bases between them. CDR1 SGHDT and CDR2 YYEEEE come from the germline V gene. The CDR3 runs 12 residues. In the original processing: Estimation of nucleated cell counts relied on the amplification of reference gene primers. Only in-frame clones appear in the TCRdb table, and some are missing; sequencing was by immunoSEQ multiplex PCR. For V, J and clone size, that table is used; D and trimming come from the DNA. The data show about 130,000 clones, with about 85% seen just once and 3.5% to 5% held by the top ten. The sample comprised peripheral blood. This sequence was found in a human donor in a cohort sampled during active COVID-19. The rearrangement links TRBV5-6 to TRBJ1-1; no clear D. CDR3: CASSFSASEAFF. The CDR3 nucleotides read TGTGCCAGCAGCTTTTCCGCGTCAGAAGCTTTCTTT. The variable domain in full, with the rest retrieved from reference TRBV5-6 and TRBJ1-1, is DAGVTQSPTHLIKTRGQQVTLRCSPKSGHDTVSWYQQALGQGPQFIFQYYEEEERQRGNFPDRFSGHQFPNYSSELNVNALLLGDSALYLCASSFSASEAFFGQGTRLTVV.